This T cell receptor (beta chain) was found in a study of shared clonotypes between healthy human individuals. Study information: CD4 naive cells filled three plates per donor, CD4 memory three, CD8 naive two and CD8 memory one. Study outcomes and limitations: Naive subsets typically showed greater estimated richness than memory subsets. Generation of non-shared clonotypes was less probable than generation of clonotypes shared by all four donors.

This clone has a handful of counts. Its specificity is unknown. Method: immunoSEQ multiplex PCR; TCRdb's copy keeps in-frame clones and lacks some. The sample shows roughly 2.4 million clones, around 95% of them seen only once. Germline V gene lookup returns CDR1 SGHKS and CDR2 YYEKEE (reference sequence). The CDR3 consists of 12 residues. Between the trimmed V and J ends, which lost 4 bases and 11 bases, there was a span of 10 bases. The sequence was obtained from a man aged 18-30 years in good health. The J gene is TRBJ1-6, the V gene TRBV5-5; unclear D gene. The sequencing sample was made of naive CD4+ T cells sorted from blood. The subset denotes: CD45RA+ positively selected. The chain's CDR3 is CASSLDVPPLHF. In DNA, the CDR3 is TGTGCCAGCAGCCTGGATGTCCCACCCCTCCACTTT.